One sample yielded the 13 T cell receptor beta chains listed below, sequenced in a study of blood T cell repertoires in COVID-19. Measured with immunoSEQ multiplex PCR; TCRdb has only the in-frame clones, and not every one. The sample carries more than 130,000 clones, about four fifths recorded once. The sample consisted of peripheral blood. These receptors originate from a human donor in a cohort sampled during active COVID-19.

V and J are TRBV6-2 or TRBV6-3 and TRBJ1-1; 9 bases map to TRBD1. The length of the CDR3 is 13 residues. V gave up 0 bases and J gave up 8 bases; unmatched junction bases: 1. From germline, CDR1 is MNHEY and CDR2 SVGEGT. In DNA, the CDR3 is TGTGCCAGCAGTTACTCGACAGGGGGGGAAGCTTTCTTT. Residues: CASSYSTGGEAFF.

This clone was picked up one time. The gene calls are TRBV7-8 and TRBJ1-2; TRBD1 might be the D (6 bases). This CDR3 comprises 17 residues. Germline V gene sequence: CDR1 SGHVS, CDR2 FQNEAQ. With 1 base removed from V and 5 bases from J, the gap between germline ends came to 20 bases. CDR3 amino acids: CASSLGRTVGRAYGYTF. For the CDR3, the DNA is TGTGCCAGCAGCTTAGGGAGGACAGTGGGGAGGGCATATGGCTACACCTTC. The variable domain in full, with the rest retrieved from reference TRBV7-8 and TRBJ1-2, is GAGVSQSPRYKVAKRGQDVALRCDPISGHVSLFWYQQALGQGPEFLTYFQNEAQLDKSGLPSDRFFAERPEGSVSTLKIQRTQQEDSAVYLCASSLGRTVGRAYGYTFGSGTRLTVV.

J is TRBJ2-6 and V is TRBV15, with D possibly TRBD1 on 6 matching bases. Looked up from germline, CDR1 is LNHNV and CDR2 is YYDKDF (reference sequence). Trimming removed 8 bases at V and 1 base at J, with 12 bases between. The CDR3 runs to 15 residues. DNA of the CDR3: TGTGCCACCTCGAAAACAGGGTCTGGGGCCAACGTCCTGACTTTC. This translates into CATSKTGSGANVLTF.

DNA of the CDR3: TGTGCCAGCAGCTTAGTGGCGGGCTTTGAAGCTTTCTTT. It translates to CASSLVAGFEAFF. The genes are TRBV7-8 and TRBJ1-1; the D is unclear. CDR3 length: 13 residues. V lost 1 base and J lost 7, with 10 bases in between. CDR1 and CDR2 from the germline V gene are SGHVS and FQNEAQ.

The rearrangement uses TRBV6-6 and TRBJ2-5, with 13 positions matching TRBD2. CDR3 length: 16 amino acids. After removal of 6 bases from V and 3 bases from J, the junction contained 7 bases not matched to a gene. CDR1 MNHNY and CDR2 SVGAGI come from the germline V gene (reference sequence). Here the CDR3 DNA reads TGTGCCAGCAGAAACCCGGGACTAGCGGGGAAAGAGACCCAGTACTTC. Protein sequence: CASRNPGLAGKETQYF.

This chain links TRBV11-2 with TRBJ2-1, with TRBD2 identical over 11 bases. Germline assignment: CDR1 SGHAT and CDR2 FQNNGV. The CDR3 consists of 16 residues. With V trimmed by 7 bases and J by 9 bases, 14 bases remained unmatched. This chain's CDR3 is CASTQEGSGGASEQFF. The CDR3 DNA follows: TGTGCCAGCACCCAAGAGGGTAGCGGGGGGGCGAGTGAGCAGTTCTTC.

The rearrangement joins TRBV11-2 to TRBJ2-3; no clear D gene. The CDR3 sequence is 16 residues long. Germline lookup yields CDR1 SGHAT and CDR2 FQNNGV. V was pared by 5 bases and J by 0 bases, with 15 bases between. For the CDR3, the DNA is TGTGCCAGCAGCGCCCGAAGTGTTACTAGCACAGATACGCAGTATTTT. As protein: CASSARSVTSTDTQYF.

About this clone: The junction does not match germline at one end; this may be a read error. The chain employs TRBV11-1 and TRBJ1-1; weak D call: TRBD1 (6 bases). The V gene's germline CDR1 is SGHAT and CDR2 FQDESV (reference sequence). This CDR3 has 16 residues. This chain's CDR3 is CASSLAGGRLNTEAFF. The CDR3 DNA sequence: TGTGCCAGCAGCCTAGCCGGGGGGCGTTTGAACACTGAAGCTTTCTTT.

This chain joins TRBV29-1 and TRBJ1-1; D gene ambiguous. CDR3 length: 17 amino acids. Trimming took off 0 bases at V and 1 base at J, with 18 bases between the two ends. In germline, CDR1 is SQVTM, CDR2 ANQGSEA. The chain's CDR3 is CSVEDLPGVSRNTEAFF. CDR3 coding DNA: TGCAGCGTTGAAGATCTTCCCGGGGTTTCGCGGAACACTGAAGCTTTCTTT. Variable domain in full (rest from reference TRBV29-1 and TRBJ1-1): SAVISQKPSRDICQRGTSLTIQCQVDSQVTMMFWYRQQPGQSLTLIATANQGSEATYESGFVIDKFPISRPNLTFSTLTVSNMSPEDSSIYLCSVEDLPGVSRNTEAFFGQGTRLTVV.

V and J are TRBV5-4 and TRBJ1-6; D call uncertain. The germline gives CDR1 SGHNT, CDR2 YYREEE (reference sequence). The CDR3 totals 14 residues. Deletions cut 0 bases from V and 6 bases from J, with 7 bases between. The CDR3 nucleotides are TGTGCCAGCAGCTTGGCTACGGGTAATTCACCCCTCCACTTT. This translates into CASSLATGNSPLHF.

The chain is built from TRBV4-3 and TRBJ2-5; 16 positions match TRBD2. In germline, CDR1 is LGHNA, CDR2 YSLEER. V gave up 3 bases and J gave up 3 bases; unmatched junction bases: 4. This CDR3 is 17 amino acids long. Here the CDR3 reads CASSQGTSGGAEETQYF. The CDR3 DNA follows: TGCGCCAGCAGCCAGGGGACTAGCGGGGGGGCGGAAGAGACCCAGTACTTC.

This chain joins TRBV19 and TRBJ1-4; D not resolved. Trimming cost V 0 bases and J 5 bases, with 10 bases left between them. Germline loops: CDR1 LNHDA, CDR2 SQIVND (reference sequence). The CDR3 loop spans 15 amino acids. The CDR3 nucleotides read TGTGCCAGTAGTATAGATTTTACACGAAATGAAAAACTGTTTTTT. The encoded protein is CASSIDFTRNEKLFF.

J is TRBJ1-5 and V is TRBV4-2; no definite D call. In germline, CDR1 is LGHNA, CDR2 YNFKEQ. The CDR3 is 14 amino acids. Trimming removed 1 base at V and 2 bases at J, with 6 bases between. The CDR3 bases are TGTGCCAGCAGCCAAGTTCTCGGCAATCAGCCCCAGCATTTT. It encodes CASSQVLGNQPQHF.